These 9 T cell receptor beta chains were all obtained from the same sample, sequenced in a study of blood T cell repertoires in COVID-19. Assay: immunoSEQ multiplex PCR; the TCRdb copy retains only in-frame clones and omits some. The profile shows about 110,000 clones, over 80% of them singletons. Sequenced input: peripheral blood. These receptors were taken from a human donor in a cohort sampled during active COVID-19.

This chain connects TRBV29-1 to TRBJ1-1; possibly TRBD1 for D (6 bases). CDR3 size: 13 residues. Trimming removed 7 bases from V and 4 bases from J, with 16 bases in between. Looked up from germline, CDR1 is SQVTM and CDR2 is ANQGSEA. CDR3 residues: CSAATGSSTEAFF. The CDR3 region has the DNA TGCAGCGCCGCTACAGGGTCCAGCACTGAAGCTTTCTTT.

The chain recombines TRBV10-3 with TRBJ2-3, with D tentatively TRBD2 (7 bases). V was cut by 6 bases and J by 0 bases, with 13 bases left in between. In germline, CDR1 is ENHRY, CDR2 SYGVKD. This CDR3 contains 15 residues. Here the CDR3 DNA reads TGTGCCATCAGGGGAGGGGGACACAGCACAGATACGCAGTATTTT. It translates to CAIRGGGHSTDTQYF.

V gene TRBV4-3 combines with J gene TRBJ1-4; tentatively, D is TRBD1 (6 bases). Germline assignment: CDR1 LGHNA and CDR2 YSLEER. V was trimmed by 0 bases and J by 4 bases, leaving 15 bases between them. The CDR3 length is 17 residues. CDR3 sequence: CASSQEVWGLINEKLFF. DNA of the CDR3: TGCGCCAGCAGCCAAGAAGTGTGGGGGCTTATTAATGAAAAACTGTTTTTT.

This chain connects TRBV3-1 (or the pseudogene TRBV3-2) to TRBJ2-1, with TRBD2 matching 14 bases. The V gene end was trimmed by 4 bases and the J gene end by 10 bases; junction bases not matched to a gene: 9. Germline values: CDR1 LGHDT, CDR2 YNNKEL (reference sequence). The CDR3 is made up of 16 amino acids. For the CDR3, the DNA is TGTGCCAGCAGCCCCCCGACTAGCGGGGGGGCCAGGGAGCAGTTCTTC. This gives the protein CASSPPTSGGAREQFF.

A few counts support this clone. V usage is TRBV5-1 and J usage is TRBJ2-7; D unresolved. Trimming left V 2 bases short and J 9 bases short, with 21 bases between. Germline V CDR1 and CDR2: SGHRS, YFSETQ. The length of the CDR3 is 15 residues. The CDR3 region has the DNA TGCGCCAGCAGCTTAAACGCAGTCGCGAGGTCGGTGCAGTACTTC. Amino acid sequence: CASSLNAVARSVQYF.

This chain joins TRBV27 and TRBJ1-1; D is unclear. Germline V gives CDR1 MNHEY, CDR2 SMNVEV (reference sequence). CDR3 size: 13 residues. Trimming shortened V by 2 bases and J by 11 bases, and 15 bases separated the two germline ends. CDR3 sequence: CASSLRPSGYAFF. The CDR3 region has the DNA TGTGCCAGCAGTTTAAGACCTTCAGGATATGCTTTCTTT.

This clone came up a few times. This chain joins TRBV4-1 and TRBJ2-7; 10 bases match TRBD2. J gave up 4 bases and V 0 bases, and 12 bases lay outside the gene matches. Germline V CDR1 and CDR2: MGHRA, YSYEKL. CDR3 length equals 18 residues. The CDR3 sequence is CASSQDLFQRGGSYEQYF. CDR3 bases: TGCGCCAGCAGCCAAGATCTTTTCCAGCGGGGGGGCTCGTACGAGCAGTACTTC.

This clone is medium-sized within its sample. DNA of the CDR3: TGTGCCAGCAGCCCAAATCGAGCTGGGACAGTCGAGTACTTC. Its protein product is CASSPNRAGTVEYF. The genes are TRBV9 and TRBJ2-7; 7 bases align to TRBD1. Trimming took 4 bases from V and 11 from J; bases not matched to a gene: 15. CDR3 length equals 14 residues. Germline CDR1 SGDLS, CDR2 YYNGEE.

The genes are TRBV19 and TRBJ2-3; 9 nucleotides agree with TRBD1. The CDR3 is 16 residues long. In germline, CDR1 is LNHDA, CDR2 SQIVND (reference sequence). The V and J ends lost 5 bases and 2 bases, in that order; junction bases with no gene match: 8. The DNA of the CDR3 is TGTGCCAGTAGTTTGGGACAGGGTAGTCCCACAGATACGCAGTATTTT. Translating gives CASSLGQGSPTDTQYF.